This is a list of T cell receptor beta chains from one sample in a study of blood T cell repertoires in COVID-19. Profiling relied on immunoSEQ multiplex PCR, and the TCRdb table lists in-frame clones only, not all of them. The sample records about 48,000 clones, 80% to 90% being singletons. The specimen sequenced was peripheral blood. The source is a human donor in a cohort sampled during active COVID-19. The donor label of this sample is uncertain. Both conserved end residues are part of each CDR3. The order of the fields is CDR3 DNA, CDR3 protein, clone size, D gene, J gene, V gene. D genes are given only for firm matches. Clone size is stated in some rows and not others, as once, few, many or a class when expanded.

CDR3 DNA: TGCGCCAGCAGCCCGGGACTTTCGAAAGAGACCCAGTACTTC; CDR3 protein: CASSPGLSKETQYF; clone size: -; D gene: -; J gene: TRBJ2-5; V gene: TRBV4-3
CDR3 DNA: TGTGCCAGCAGCTTTTTGACAGGAGGTCATGGCTACACCTTC; CDR3 protein: CASSFLTGGHGYTF; clone size: -; D gene: -; J gene: TRBJ1-2; V gene: TRBV5-6
CDR3 DNA: TGTGCCAGCAGCCCCAGAATGAAGGGGGAGGGGTATGGCTACACCTTC; CDR3 protein: CASSPRMKGEGYGYTF; clone size: -; D gene: -; J gene: TRBJ1-2; V gene: TRBV5-5
CDR3 DNA: TGTGCCAGCAGCTTAGCTGGGGGGGACTACAATGAGCAGTTCTTC; CDR3 protein: CASSLAGGDYNEQFF; clone size: -; D gene: TRBD2; J gene: TRBJ2-1; V gene: TRBV7-8
CDR3 DNA: TGTGCCAGCGGCAGACAGGGCGGAAGGGAAAAACTGTTTTTT; CDR3 protein: CASGRQGGREKLFF; clone size: -; D gene: TRBD1; J gene: TRBJ1-4; V gene: TRBV11-2
CDR3 DNA: TGTGCCAGCAGCTTCGGGTTGGAATATGGCTACACCTTC; CDR3 protein: CASSFGLEYGYTF; clone size: once; D gene: -; J gene: TRBJ1-2; V gene: TRBV11-2
CDR3 DNA: TGTGCCAGCAGGCGGACAGGGGGTGGCTACACCTTC; CDR3 protein: CASRRTGGGYTF; clone size: -; D gene: TRBD1; J gene: TRBJ1-2; V gene: TRBV6-5
CDR3 DNA: TGTGCCAGCAGCCAGCAACCGGGACAGGGGGGAAAAAAACTGTTTTTT; CDR3 protein: CASSQQPGQGGKKLFF; clone size: -; D gene: TRBD1; J gene: TRBJ1-4; V gene: TRBV14
CDR3 DNA: TGCGCCAGCAGTCTAACCTCAATCGTCGGCAGGGAGGTCTTTACTAATGAAAAACTGTTTTTT; CDR3 protein: CASSLTSIVGREVFTNEKLFF; clone size: -; D gene: -; J gene: TRBJ1-4; V gene: TRBV23-1
CDR3 DNA: TGTGCCAGCAGCCCCCGGACAGGGGTTCCCTACGAGCAGTACTTC; CDR3 protein: CASSPRTGVPYEQYF; clone size: -; D gene: TRBD1; J gene: TRBJ2-7; V gene: TRBV7-9
CDR3 DNA: TGCGCCAGCAGCTTAGTAGGGGGCGCCTTGAATGAGCAGTTCTTC; CDR3 protein: CASSLVGGALNEQFF; clone size: -; D gene: TRBD1; J gene: TRBJ2-1; V gene: TRBV5-1
CDR3 DNA: TGTGCCAGCAGCGCGCAGGGGTGGGGCATTCAGTACTTC; CDR3 protein: CASSAQGWGIQYF; clone size: -; D gene: -; J gene: TRBJ2-4; V gene: TRBV7-3
CDR3 DNA: TGTGCCAGCAGCGCCGTAGGGACAGGGGACTACGAGCAGTACTTC; CDR3 protein: CASSAVGTGDYEQYF; clone size: -; D gene: TRBD1; J gene: TRBJ2-7; V gene: TRBV7-9
CDR3 DNA: TGTGCCAGCAGCTGGCCCGGGGGGACAGATACGCAGTATTTT; CDR3 protein: CASSWPGGTDTQYF; clone size: -; D gene: TRBD2; J gene: TRBJ2-3; V gene: TRBV5-6
CDR3 DNA: TGTGCCAGCAGCTGGGACACCGGTACCTACGAGCAGTACTTC; CDR3 protein: CASSWDTGTYEQYF; clone size: few; D gene: -; J gene: TRBJ2-7; V gene: TRBV5-4
CDR3 DNA: TGTGCCTGGAGAAACTTCCGCGAGACCCAGTACTTC; CDR3 protein: CAWRNFRETQYF; clone size: -; D gene: -; J gene: TRBJ2-5; V gene: TRBV30
CDR3 DNA: TGCAGTGCCTTGAGGAGCACTGAAGCTTTCTTT; CDR3 protein: CSALRSTEAFF; clone size: -; D gene: -; J gene: TRBJ1-1; V gene: TRBV20-1
CDR3 DNA: TGTGCCAGCAGCCAATCAGGGGTACTTAACTATGGCTACACCTTC; CDR3 protein: CASSQSGVLNYGYTF; clone size: medium-sized; D gene: -; J gene: TRBJ1-2; V gene: TRBV4-2
CDR3 DNA: TGTGCCAGTAGTATCTCTCCTCGCTCTGGAAACACCATATATTTT; CDR3 protein: CASSISPRSGNTIYF; clone size: few; D gene: -; J gene: TRBJ1-3; V gene: TRBV19
CDR3 DNA: TGCGCCAGCAGCCAGGGACTAGCGGGGGGGCAGGGTGAGTTCTTC; CDR3 protein: CASSQGLAGGQGEFF; clone size: -; D gene: TRBD2; J gene: TRBJ2-1; V gene: TRBV4-1
CDR3 DNA: TGTGCCAGTTCCTGGAGAGCTTTCTTT; CDR3 protein: CASSWRAFF; clone size: once; D gene: -; J gene: TRBJ1-1; V gene: TRBV21-1
CDR3 DNA: TGTGCCAGCAGTTTAGTAAATGAGCAGTTCTTC; CDR3 protein: CASSLVNEQFF; clone size: -; D gene: -; J gene: TRBJ2-1; V gene: TRBV12-3/TRBV12-4
CDR3 DNA: TGTGCCAGCCGCGTACAGGAAGACTATAATTCACCCCTCCACTTT; CDR3 protein: CASRVQEDYNSPLHF; clone size: -; D gene: -; J gene: TRBJ1-6; V gene: TRBV7-2
CDR3 DNA: TGTGCCAGCAGCCTGTATTCCGGGGAGCTGTTTTTT; CDR3 protein: CASSLYSGELFF; clone size: -; D gene: -; J gene: TRBJ2-2; V gene: TRBV3-1/TRBV3-2
CDR3 DNA: TGTGCCAGTAGTATTCCCTCCCCCACAGGCGAAAGCAGAGGCTACACCTTC; CDR3 protein: CASSIPSPTGESRGYTF; clone size: -; D gene: -; J gene: TRBJ1-2; V gene: TRBV19
CDR3 DNA: TGTGCCAGCAGTCCGGGGAACACTGAAGCTTTCTTT; CDR3 protein: CASSPGNTEAFF; clone size: few; D gene: -; J gene: TRBJ1-1; V gene: TRBV6-6
CDR3 DNA: TGCGCCAGCAGCTTGGTTGGTAGTAACTATGGCTACACCTTC; CDR3 protein: CASSLVGSNYGYTF; clone size: -; D gene: -; J gene: TRBJ1-2; V gene: TRBV5-1
CDR3 DNA: TGTGCCAGCAGTTTAGGCGCGAACACTGAAGCTTTCTTT; CDR3 protein: CASSLGANTEAFF; clone size: -; D gene: -; J gene: TRBJ1-1; V gene: TRBV12-3/TRBV12-4
CDR3 DNA: TGCGCCAGCAGCCAAGACCGTGCCGGGGACACTGAAGCTTTCTTT; CDR3 protein: CASSQDRAGDTEAFF; clone size: -; D gene: -; J gene: TRBJ1-1; V gene: TRBV4-3
CDR3 DNA: TGTGCCAGCAGCGGGGGACAGGGGAGCGCAGATACGCAGTATTTT; CDR3 protein: CASSGGQGSADTQYF; clone size: -; D gene: TRBD1; J gene: TRBJ2-3; V gene: TRBV7-9
CDR3 DNA: TGTGCCAGCAGTGGTGCGGAACATATACCAACCTACGAGCAGTACTTC; CDR3 protein: CASSGAEHIPTYEQYF; clone size: few; D gene: -; J gene: TRBJ2-7; V gene: TRBV6-1
CDR3 DNA: TGTGCCAGCAGTTACTCCCGGACAGATAACTATGGCTACACCTTC; CDR3 protein: CASSYSRTDNYGYTF; clone size: -; D gene: -; J gene: TRBJ1-2; V gene: TRBV6-6
CDR3 DNA: TGTGCCAGCACCATCGGAACCAGGGAAACTGAAGCTTTCTTT; CDR3 protein: CASTIGTRETEAFF; clone size: -; D gene: -; J gene: TRBJ1-1; V gene: TRBV5-4
CDR3 DNA: TGTGCCAGCAGCCGGACTCGGCGGGGGACTGAAGCTTTCTTT; CDR3 protein: CASSRTRRGTEAFF; clone size: -; D gene: -; J gene: TRBJ1-1; V gene: TRBV28
CDR3 DNA: TGTGCCAGCAGTCACAGGGGGGGGGATAATTCACCCCTCCACTTT; CDR3 protein: CASSHRGGDNSPLHF; clone size: once; D gene: TRBD1; J gene: TRBJ1-6; V gene: TRBV6-5
CDR3 DNA: TGCGCCAGCACGGGACTAGCGGGGTCCAATGAGCAGTTCTTC; CDR3 protein: CASTGLAGSNEQFF; clone size: few; D gene: TRBD2; J gene: TRBJ2-1; V gene: TRBV5-1
CDR3 DNA: TGTGCCACCAGCAGAGATCCGGGGGTGGAGACCCAGTACTTC; CDR3 protein: CATSRDPGVETQYF; clone size: -; D gene: -; J gene: TRBJ2-5; V gene: TRBV15
CDR3 DNA: TGTGCCAGTAGTACCCTTACAGGGGGCGAGGCTTTCTTT; CDR3 protein: CASSTLTGGEAFF; clone size: -; D gene: TRBD1; J gene: TRBJ1-1; V gene: TRBV19
CDR3 DNA: TGTGCCAGCACCTCCCCGGGGGGGGTGAACACTGAAGCTTTCTTT; CDR3 protein: CASTSPGGVNTEAFF; clone size: once; D gene: -; J gene: TRBJ1-1; V gene: TRBV6-5
CDR3 DNA: TGTGCCAGCAGTTTCCCCCGGTCGGGCAGGGCGAGGAATTCACCCCTCCACTTT; CDR3 protein: CASSFPRSGRARNSPLHF; clone size: -; D gene: -; J gene: TRBJ1-6; V gene: TRBV27
CDR3 DNA: TGCGCCAGCAGCTTGAGTGCAGGGTCTGATGAAAAACTGTTTTTT; CDR3 protein: CASSLSAGSDEKLFF; clone size: few; D gene: -; J gene: TRBJ1-4; V gene: TRBV5-1
CDR3 DNA: TGTGCCACCAGCAGAGAGACGGGTTTCAATCAGCCCCAGCATTTT; CDR3 protein: CATSRETGFNQPQHF; clone size: -; D gene: -; J gene: TRBJ1-5; V gene: TRBV15